The clone carrying this TCR beta chain was seen more than once but under ten times. Its target is unknown. These data originate in a study of beta chain features in type 1 diabetes. Study-wide results and limits: Relative to healthy donors, patients appeared to have naive, central memory and Treg TCRB repertoires that were more similar. Fewer junction insertions and more nucleotide deletions appeared in type 1 diabetes patients. Shorter templates might be favored by PCR, equally in patients and controls.

This CDR3 is built from 15 residues. The V gene's germline CDR1 is SGHRS and CDR2 YFSETQ. The germline V and J ends were trimmed by 0 bases and 3 bases, with 12 bases remaining between them. Via the markers CD45RO/CCR7/CD25/CD127/CD95/CD27, stem cell-like memory, regulatory, central memory and naive CD4+ cells were sorted. Reverse transcription of all isolated RNA meant that expressed TCRB transcripts were sequenced. Some clones are missing from TCRdb's copy, which holds only in-frame ones; the method was immunoSEQ multiplex PCR. The sample shows around 340,000 clones, less than 9.5% of them seen only once.

This clonotype originated in a woman under 30 in good health. The gene calls are TRBV5-1 and TRBJ1-1; D gene ambiguous. The sequencing input was central memory CD4+ T cells from blood. The CDR3 bases are TGCGCCAGCAGCTTGGGACGGGCAGAAGACACTGAAGCTTTCTTT. It encodes CASSLGRAEDTEAFF.